The 15 T cell receptor beta chains below were found in one sample sequenced in a study of blood T cell repertoires in COVID-19. Method: immunoSEQ multiplex PCR; TCRdb's copy keeps in-frame clones and lacks some. In the table there are some 190,000 clones, roughly 90% of which are singletons. The source material was peripheral blood. The receptor source for this set is a man aged 18 to 30 with active or convalescent COVID-19.

The chain carries TRBV12-3 or TRBV12-4 and TRBJ1-5, with TRBD1 identical over 9 bases. CDR3 length equals 13 residues. J lost 6 bases, V lost 3 bases, and 0 bases had no gene match. The CDR3 sequence is CASSLGQGQPQHF. The CDR3 bases are TGTGCCAGCAGTTTGGGACAGGGTCAGCCCCAGCATTTT.

The J gene is TRBJ1-1, the V gene TRBV7-9; tentative D call: TRBD1 (5 bases). In germline, CDR1 is SEHNR, CDR2 FQNEAQ (reference sequence). The CDR3 runs 12 residues. V shed 5 bases and J shed 5 bases, with 9 bases lying between them. The CDR3 nucleotides are TGTGCCAGCAGCATCAAGGGGACTGAAGCTTTCTTT. It yields the protein CASSIKGTEAFF.

The chain has TRBV29-1 and TRBJ1-3, with 9 nucleotides matching TRBD1. The CDR3 has 16 residues. Germline-derived CDR1 and CDR2 are SQVTM and ANQGSEA. Germline trimming cut 6 bases from V and 3 bases from J; bases unmatched to any gene: 12. CDR3 protein: CSVATQGAIVGNTIYF. CDR3 nucleotides: TGCAGCGTAGCTACACAGGGGGCAATTGTTGGAAACACCATATATTTT.

The chain carries TRBV7-6 and TRBJ1-1; TRBD1 agrees at 7 bases. Trimming removed 0 bases from V and 8 bases from J; junction bases left unmatched: 3. Germline CDR1 and CDR2: SGHVS and FNYEAQ. This CDR3 region has 13 residues. The CDR3 protein is CASSLARDREAFF. DNA for the CDR3: TGTGCCAGCAGCTTAGCGAGGGACAGAGAAGCTTTCTTT.

The chain carries TRBV2 and TRBJ1-4; 8 nucleotides line up with TRBD1. The CDR3 runs 14 residues. The V and J ends lost 4 bases and 8 bases, in that order; junction bases with no gene match: 6. Germline CDR1 and CDR2: SNHLY and FYNNEI. The CDR3 DNA reads TGTGCCAGCAGTGCAATAGGGACAGGCGAAAAACTGTTTTTT. This gives the protein CASSAIGTGEKLFF.

The chain links TRBV7-6 to TRBJ1-1, with D perhaps matching TRBD1 (6 bases). Trimming removed 7 bases at V and 0 bases at J, with 12 bases between. The CDR3 totals 14 residues. Germline V gene data show CDR1 as SGHVS and CDR2 as FNYEAQ. Here the CDR3 DNA reads TGTGCCAGCACTCAAGGACAGATGAACACTGAAGCTTTCTTT. Protein: CASTQGQMNTEAFF.

The V and J genes are TRBV6-5 and TRBJ1-1; D is ambiguous. This CDR3 spans 12 amino acids. V was pared by 4 bases and J by 12 bases, with 15 bases between. Germline V gene data show CDR1 as MNHEY and CDR2 as SVGAGI. CDR3 sequence: CASSSPPSATFF. CDR3 nucleotide sequence: TGTGCCAGCAGTTCCCCTCCATCTGCGACTTTCTTT.

The V and J genes are TRBV2 and TRBJ2-5, with D possibly matching TRBD2 (5 bases). The germline V gene has CDR1 SNHLY and CDR2 FYNNEI. The CDR3 loop spans 13 amino acids. The germline V and J ends were trimmed by 8 bases and 5 bases, with 15 bases remaining between them. In nucleotides, the CDR3 is TGTGCCAGCTCCGGGGATGCGAGGGAGACCCAGTACTTC. Translating gives CASSGDARETQYF.

This clone was observed a single time. The rearrangement links TRBV5-1 to TRBJ2-5, with 13 nucleotides matching TRBD2. Germline-derived CDR1 and CDR2 are SGHRS and YFSETQ. This CDR3 is 13 amino acids long. The J segment lost 4 bases and the V segment lost 8 bases, leaving 2 bases of the junction unmatched. The CDR3 bases are TGCGCCAGTGGACTAGCGGGAGCAGAGACCCAGTACTTC. The encoded protein is CASGLAGAETQYF.

The rearrangement links TRBV18 to TRBJ2-2; D ambiguous. V lost 2 bases and J lost 1, with 11 bases in between. This CDR3 comprises 16 residues. In germline, CDR1 is KGHSH, CDR2 LQKENI. The CDR3 bases are TGTGCCAGCTCACCAAACCCGCCGGGGAACACCGGGGAGCTGTTTTTT. The encoded protein is CASSPNPPGNTGELFF.

Here the CDR3 reads CASSSTRDTEAFF. CDR3 nucleotide sequence: TGTGCCAGCTCATCGACGAGGGACACTGAAGCTTTCTTT. The chain carries TRBV18 and TRBJ1-1; D remains ambiguous. CDR1 and CDR2 from the germline V gene are KGHSH and LQKENI. Trimming took off 5 bases at V and 3 bases at J, with 10 bases between the two ends. The CDR3 covers 13 residues. The full variable domain, rest sourced from reference TRBV18 and TRBJ1-1, is NAGVMQNPRHLVRRRGQEARLRCSPMKGHSHVYWYRQLPEEGLKFMVYLQKENIIDESGMPKERFSAEFPKEGPSILRIQQVVRGDSAAYFCASSSTRDTEAFFGQGTRLTVV.

The chain links TRBV27 to TRBJ2-7, with 12 bases identical to TRBD2. The CDR3 runs to 14 residues. With 6 bases clipped from V and 4 bases from J, the junction kept 4 bases outside the gene matches. The V gene's germline CDR1 is MNHEY and CDR2 SMNVEV (reference sequence). This CDR3 is CASSWTSGTYEQYF. In DNA form, the CDR3 reads TGTGCCAGCAGCTGGACTAGCGGGACGTACGAGCAGTACTTC.

The V and J genes are TRBV7-9 and TRBJ1-4; D gene uncertain. Per germline, CDR1 SEHNR and CDR2 FQNEAQ (reference sequence). The CDR3 covers 12 residues. Trimming left V 2 bases short and J 8 bases short, with 6 bases between. The CDR3 coding sequence is TGTGCCAGCAGCTTATACGGGGAAAAACTGTTTTTT. Translated: CASSLYGEKLFF.

This chain connects TRBV5-1 to TRBJ2-1; D is ambiguous. V was clipped by 2 bases and J by 5 bases, with 20 bases between them. Germline assignment: CDR1 SGHRS and CDR2 YFSETQ. The CDR3 has 17 amino acids. The CDR3 coding sequence is TGCGCCAGCAGCTTATTCACCGGGTCCCAACCTAACAATGAGCAGTTCTTC. Its protein is CASSLFTGSQPNNEQFF. The full variable domain, with the rest looked up from reference TRBV5-1 and TRBJ2-1, is KAGVTQTPRYLIKTRGQQVTLSCSPISGHRSVSWYQQTPGQGLQFLFEYFSETQRNKGNFPGRFSGRQFSNSRSEMNVSTLELGDSALYLCASSLFTGSQPNNEQFFGPGTRLTVL.

CDR3 DNA sequence: TGTGCCTGGGGACCCCGAACGGACACTGAAGCTTTCTTT. This sequence encodes CAWGPRTDTEAFF. This chain connects TRBV30 to TRBJ1-1, with unresolved D. This CDR3 is built from 13 residues. Germline CDR1 and CDR2: GTSNPN and SVGIG (reference sequence). Trimming cost V 5 bases and J 3 bases, with 13 bases left between them.